One TCR beta chain is described in this entry. Its antigen remains unknown. CDR1 is SGHDT and CDR2 is YYEEEE in the germline V gene. There are 16 residues in the CDR3. V lost 3 bases, J lost 4 bases, and 10 bases stayed unmatched. This sample was included in a study of T-cell memory formation after mild COVID-19. Whole-study findings and limits: Shrinking CD4+ clones resided mostly in CM and EM, and CD8+ ones in EMRA. The authors left the SARS-CoV-2 specificity of second-wave clones peaking on day 37 unconfirmed. Pre-infection memory harbored some responding clones, suggesting cross-reactive memory joined.

TCRdb re-called the 5' RACE reads through MiXCR, storing one row per CDR3 protein. The repertoire includes about 100,000 distinct CDR3 sequences, roughly 14% of them detected once, and around two fifths sits in the top ten. The sequenced sample was PBMCs or a T cell subset sorted from them (not recorded which). This TCR derives from a man younger than 35 who had mild COVID-19 (a few samples of this study predate the infection). Cell type and time point are not known. The gene calls are TRBV5-6 and TRBJ1-2; 9 bases agree with TRBD1. Here the CDR3 reads CASSWGDRDLRYGYTF. The CDR3 coding sequence is TGTGCCAGCAGCTGGGGGGACAGGGACCTTCGCTATGGCTACACCTTC.